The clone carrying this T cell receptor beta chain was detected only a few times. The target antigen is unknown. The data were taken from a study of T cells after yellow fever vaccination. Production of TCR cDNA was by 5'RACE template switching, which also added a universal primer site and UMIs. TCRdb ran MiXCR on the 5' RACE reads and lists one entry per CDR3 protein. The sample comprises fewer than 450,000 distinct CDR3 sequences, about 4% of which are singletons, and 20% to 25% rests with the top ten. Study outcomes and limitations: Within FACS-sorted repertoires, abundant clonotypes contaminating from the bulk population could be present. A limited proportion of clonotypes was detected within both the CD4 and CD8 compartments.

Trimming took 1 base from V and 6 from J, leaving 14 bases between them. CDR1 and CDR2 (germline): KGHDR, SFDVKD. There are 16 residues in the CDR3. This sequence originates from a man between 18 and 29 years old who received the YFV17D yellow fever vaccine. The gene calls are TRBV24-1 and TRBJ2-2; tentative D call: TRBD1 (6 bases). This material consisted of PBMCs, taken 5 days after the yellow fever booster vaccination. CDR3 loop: CATSDFEQGEAGELFF. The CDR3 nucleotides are TGTGCCACCAGTGATTTTGAACAGGGTGAGGCCGGGGAGCTGTTTTTT.